These 19 T cell receptor beta chains share one sample of origin, sequenced in a study of T cell repertoires in cytomegalovirus infection. Antigens for these TCRs are unknown. MiXCR was run by TCRdb on the reads, yielding one entry per CDR3 protein. The sample holds about 920,000 distinct CDR3 sequences, roughly 31% seen once. The sequencing here drew on cultured CD8+ T cells from PBMCs, taken from culture after CMV antigen stimulation. The source is a human donor in good health (CMV status not recorded). Some clones in this sample may be carry-over from other donors' samples.

The V gene is TRBV6-6, the J gene TRBJ1-1, with a tentative D call TRBD1 (5 bases). Germline V gene data show CDR1 as MNHNY and CDR2 as SVGAGI (reference sequence). The CDR3 has 13 amino acids. V lost 8 bases and J 0 bases, leaving 10 bases between the germline ends. The CDR3 region is CASGQTVNTEAFF. The CDR3 bases are TGTGCCAGCGGGCAGACAGTGAACACTGAAGCTTTCTTT.

This clonotype was detected only a few times. The J gene is TRBJ1-1, the V gene TRBV10-3, with D unresolved. The CDR3 consists of 14 residues. V lost 1 base, J lost 4 bases, and 10 bases lay in between. Germline loops: CDR1 ENHRY, CDR2 SYGVKD. CDR3 protein: CAISEYDRGTEAFF. CDR3 coding DNA: TGTGCCATCAGTGAGTATGACCGGGGCACTGAAGCTTTCTTT.

The chain is built from TRBV27 and TRBJ1-2, with 8 bases matching TRBD1. CDR1 MNHEY and CDR2 SMNVEV come from the germline V gene (reference sequence). Trimming at V came to 2 bases and at J to 11 bases, leaving 7 bases not matched to a gene. The CDR3 extends over 13 amino acids. The DNA for the CDR3 is TGTGCCAGCAGTTTAGACGGGACAGGCCAATACACCTTC. This encodes CASSLDGTGQYTF.

This clonotype appeared a few times. The chain combines TRBV20-1 with TRBJ2-7; 13 bases are a match to TRBD2. The trim removed 7 bases at V and 0 bases at J, leaving 0 bases unmatched. Looked up from germline, CDR1 is DFQATT and CDR2 is SNEGSKA (reference sequence). The CDR3 contains 13 residues. CDR3 DNA: TGCAGTGGGACTAGCGGGAGCTCCTACGAGCAGTACGTC. Translated: CSGTSGSSYEQYV.

This clonotype has just a few counts. The rearrangement joins TRBV7-9 to TRBJ1-4; D is ambiguous. CDR1 and CDR2 (germline): SEHNR, FQNEAQ (reference sequence). V dropped 6 bases and J dropped 8 bases, with 10 bases sitting between them. This CDR3 comprises 12 residues. CDR3 coding DNA: TGTGCCAGCAGGAGGTTAGGAGAAAAACTGTTTTTT. It encodes CASRRLGEKLFF.

This sequence joins TRBV19 and TRBJ1-1; TRBD1 matches 7 bases. Germline V gene sequence: CDR1 LNHDA, CDR2 SQIVND (reference sequence). This CDR3 comprises 14 residues. Losses at the gene ends were 1 base for V and 3 bases for J; bases not matched to a gene: 2. The CDR3 is CASSIAGGHTEAFF. CDR3 bases: TGTGCCAGTAGTATAGCAGGGGGTCACACTGAAGCTTTCTTT.

The chain couples TRBV20-1 to TRBJ2-7; D ambiguous. The V end lost 0 bases, the J end lost 3 bases, and 9 bases lay between the germline ends. CDR1 and CDR2 (germline): DFQATT, SNEGSKA (reference sequence). The CDR3 contains 13 residues. The DNA of the CDR3 is TGCAGTGCTAGAGACAGCTACGACTACGAGCAGTACTTC. Amino acid sequence: CSARDSYDYEQYF.

The rearrangement joins TRBV9 to TRBJ1-1, with 7 nucleotides matching TRBD1. V lost 2 bases to trimming and J lost 1 base; unmatched junction nucleotides: 5. The germline V gene encodes CDR1 SGDLS and CDR2 YYNGEE. CDR3 length: 15 amino acids. Here the CDR3 reads CASSVRGQENTEAFF. The CDR3 DNA is TGTGCCAGCAGCGTGAGGGGGCAAGAGAACACTGAAGCTTTCTTT.

This clonotype has only a few counts. For the CDR3, the DNA is TGTGCCAGCCAGGGAGCGGAGACCCAGTACTTC. Amino acid sequence: CASQGAETQYF. The chain recombines TRBV2 with TRBJ2-5; D assignment may be TRBD1 or TRBD2 (5 bases each). The germline CDR1 and CDR2 sequences are SNHLY and FYNNEI. The CDR3 has 11 residues. V lost 8 bases, J lost 5 bases, and 9 bases lay in between. Supplemented by reference TRBV2 and TRBJ2-5, the full variable domain reads EPEVTQTPSHQVTQMGQEVILRCVPISNHLYFYWYRQILGQKVEFLVSFYNNEISEKSEIFDDQFSVERPDGSNFTLKIRSTKLEDSAMYFCASQGAETQYFGPGTRLLVL.

The genes are TRBV20-1 and TRBJ2-7, with TRBD2 identical over 9 bases. V was pared by 6 bases and J by 6 bases, with 6 bases of the junction left unmatched. The CDR3 runs to 12 residues. Germline CDR1 is DFQATT and CDR2 is SNEGSKA (reference sequence). For the CDR3, the DNA is TGCAGTGCCCTGGGACTAGCCCCCGAGCAGTACTTC. It encodes CSALGLAPEQYF.

In this sample, this clonotype turned up a few times. The V and J genes are TRBV6-1 and TRBJ2-1, with D maybe TRBD1 (6 bases). The CDR3 totals 15 residues. V was clipped by 6 bases and J by 1 base, with 13 bases between them. The germline CDR1 and CDR2 sequences are MNHNS and SASEGT. In nucleotides, the CDR3 is TGTGCCAGCAGGGGAGAAGGACAGTCCTACAATGAGCAGTTCTTC. Amino acid sequence: CASRGEGQSYNEQFF.

V and J are TRBV20-1 and TRBJ2-7, with TRBD2 as a possible D gene (5 bases). CDR3 size: 12 residues. V was pared by 6 bases and J by 5 bases, with 14 bases between. Germline values: CDR1 DFQATT, CDR2 SNEGSKA (reference sequence). The CDR3 here is CSAVSGSNEQYV. The CDR3 region has the DNA TGCAGTGCCGTCAGTGGGAGTAACGAGCAGTACGTC.

This clonotype was observed many times. V usage is TRBV7-8 and J usage is TRBJ1-2; D is possibly TRBD1 (6 bases). The CDR3 spans 17 residues. V shed 5 bases and J shed 0 bases, with 19 bases lying between them. Looked up from germline, CDR1 is SGHVS and CDR2 is FQNEAQ. CDR3 DNA: TGTGCCAGCAGCGTCTCCGGGACACGAGACGCTAACTATGGCTACACCTTC. Translating it yields CASSVSGTRDANYGYTF.

This clonotype came up a few times. This chain connects TRBV28 to TRBJ1-1; 7 bases map to TRBD1. Germline V gene sequence: CDR1 MDHEN, CDR2 SYDVKM. The trim removed 3 bases at V and 3 bases at J, leaving 4 bases unmatched. This CDR3 has 14 residues. The CDR3 reads CASSFVQGYTEAFF. In DNA form, the CDR3 reads TGTGCCAGCAGTTTTGTACAGGGGTACACTGAAGCTTTCTTT.

This clonotype was counted only a few times. V is TRBV27 and J is TRBJ1-2; 7 nucleotides match TRBD1. Trimming at V came to 6 bases and at J to 4 bases, leaving 5 bases not matched to a gene. The CDR3 length is 13 residues. Germline V lookup: CDR1 MNHEY, CDR2 SMNVEV (reference sequence). CDR3 in DNA: TGTGCCAGCAGATCGGGACAGATCTATGGCTACACCTTC. It is translated as CASRSGQIYGYTF.

The rearrangement uses TRBV2 and TRBJ1-2; possible D gene TRBD1, 6 bases. The CDR3 length is 14 residues. Germline CDR1 SNHLY, CDR2 FYNNEI. Trimming took off 6 bases at V and 5 bases at J, with 16 bases between the two ends. The CDR3 nucleotides read TGTGCCAGCAGGGACCTGGGGGGGGCTTATGGCTACACCTTC. Amino acid sequence: CASRDLGGAYGYTF. The full variable domain, its missing parts supplied by reference TRBV2 and TRBJ1-2, is EPEVTQTPSHQVTQMGQEVILRCVPISNHLYFYWYRQILGQKVEFLVSFYNNEISEKSEIFDDQFSVERPDGSNFTLKIRSTKLEDSAMYFCASRDLGGAYGYTFGSGTRLTVV.

This clonotype was detected only a few times. This rearrangement joins TRBV19 to TRBJ1-2; D might be TRBD1 (6 bases). CDR3 size: 19 residues. Trimming took off 2 bases at V and 8 bases at J, with 30 bases between the two ends. Germline V gene data show CDR1 as LNHDA and CDR2 as SQIVND (reference sequence). CDR3 sequence (DNA): TGTGCCAGTAGTATAAGGACAGCTACACCTACCCTCCTCCTCGTCGGCTACACCTTC. Translated, it gives CASSIRTATPTLLLVGYTF.

This clonotype was seen ten or more times. The chain links TRBV7-9 to TRBJ2-5; unclear D gene. V was clipped by 5 bases and J by 4 bases, with 5 bases between them. The CDR3 extends over 11 amino acids. Germline-derived CDR1 and CDR2 are SEHNR and FQNEAQ (reference sequence). The CDR3 sequence: CASSHRETQYF. CDR3 sequence (DNA): TGTGCCAGCAGCCACCGAGAGACCCAGTACTTC. Combining the CDR3 with reference TRBV7-9 and TRBJ2-5 gives the whole variable domain DTGVSQNPRHKITKRGQNVTFRCDPISEHNRLYWYRQTLGQGPEFLTYFQNEAQLEKSRLLSDRFSAERPKGSFSTLEIQRTEQGDSAMYLCASSHRETQYFGPGTRLLVL.

CDR3 loop: CASSLGEGADYGYTF. The CDR3 DNA is TGTGCCAGCAGCTTAGGGGAGGGAGCGGACTATGGCTACACCTTC. V is TRBV13 and J is TRBJ1-2; no clear D. V was shortened by 0 bases and J by 3 bases, with 11 bases between the two germline ends. The CDR3 runs to 15 residues. Germline CDR1 PRHDT, CDR2 FYEKMQ (reference sequence).